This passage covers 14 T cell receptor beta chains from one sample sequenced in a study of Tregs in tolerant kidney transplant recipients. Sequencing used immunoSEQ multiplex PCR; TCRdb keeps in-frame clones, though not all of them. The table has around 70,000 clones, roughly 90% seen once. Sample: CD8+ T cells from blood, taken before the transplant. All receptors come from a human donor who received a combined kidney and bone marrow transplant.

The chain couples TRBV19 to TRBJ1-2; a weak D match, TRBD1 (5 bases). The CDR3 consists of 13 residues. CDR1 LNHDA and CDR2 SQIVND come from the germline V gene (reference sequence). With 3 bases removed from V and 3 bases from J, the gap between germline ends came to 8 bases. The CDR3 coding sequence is TGTGCCAGTAGTATCGACAGACACTATGGCTACACCTTC. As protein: CASSIDRHYGYTF.

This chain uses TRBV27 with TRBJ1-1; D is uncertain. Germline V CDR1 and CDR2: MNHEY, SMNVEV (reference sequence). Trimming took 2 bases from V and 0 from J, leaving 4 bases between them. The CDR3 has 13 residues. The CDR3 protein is CASSLSLNTEAFF. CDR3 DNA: TGTGCCAGCAGTTTAAGCCTGAACACTGAAGCTTTCTTT.

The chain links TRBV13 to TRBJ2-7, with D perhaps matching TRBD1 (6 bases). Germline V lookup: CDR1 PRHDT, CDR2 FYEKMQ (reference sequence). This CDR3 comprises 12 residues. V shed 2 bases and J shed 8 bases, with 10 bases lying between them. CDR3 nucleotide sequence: TGTGCCAGCAGCTTAAACCGGGACAAGCAGTACTTC. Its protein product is CASSLNRDKQYF.

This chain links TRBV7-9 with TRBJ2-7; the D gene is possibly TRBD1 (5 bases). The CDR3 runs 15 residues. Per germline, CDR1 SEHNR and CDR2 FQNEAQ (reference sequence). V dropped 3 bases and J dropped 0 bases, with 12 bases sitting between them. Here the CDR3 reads CASSFTYDSSYEQYF. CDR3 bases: TGTGCCAGCAGCTTCACCTACGACAGCTCCTACGAGCAGTACTTC.

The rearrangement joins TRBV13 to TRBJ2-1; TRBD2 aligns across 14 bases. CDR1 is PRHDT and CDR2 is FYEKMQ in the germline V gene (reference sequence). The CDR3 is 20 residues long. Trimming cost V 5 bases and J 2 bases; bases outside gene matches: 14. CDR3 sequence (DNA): TGTGCCAGCAGCCCCGCCGGGACTAGCGGGAGTATGGGCCCCTACAATGAGCAGTTCTTC. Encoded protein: CASSPAGTSGSMGPYNEQFF.

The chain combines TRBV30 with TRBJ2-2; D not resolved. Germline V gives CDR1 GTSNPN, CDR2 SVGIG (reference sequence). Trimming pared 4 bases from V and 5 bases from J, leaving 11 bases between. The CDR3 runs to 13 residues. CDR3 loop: CAWMVFGTGELFF. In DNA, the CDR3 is TGTGCCTGGATGGTATTCGGTACCGGGGAGCTGTTTTTT.

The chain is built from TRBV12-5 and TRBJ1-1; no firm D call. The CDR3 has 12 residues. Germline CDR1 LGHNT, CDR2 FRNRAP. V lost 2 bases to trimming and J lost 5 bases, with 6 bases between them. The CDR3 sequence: CASGLRGTEAFF. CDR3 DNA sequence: TGTGCTAGTGGTTTGCGGGGAACTGAAGCTTTCTTT.

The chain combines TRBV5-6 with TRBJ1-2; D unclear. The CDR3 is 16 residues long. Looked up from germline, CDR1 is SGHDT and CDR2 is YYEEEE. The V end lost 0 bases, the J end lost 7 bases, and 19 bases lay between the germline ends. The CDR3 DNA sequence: TGTGCCAGCAGCTTGGGAACCGGTCTCTCGGCGGGTGGCTACACCTTC. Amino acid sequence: CASSLGTGLSAGGYTF.

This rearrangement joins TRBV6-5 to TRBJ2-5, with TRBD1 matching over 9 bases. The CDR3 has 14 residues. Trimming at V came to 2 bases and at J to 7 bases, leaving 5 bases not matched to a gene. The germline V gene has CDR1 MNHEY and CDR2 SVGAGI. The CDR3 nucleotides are TGTGCCAGCAGTTACACGGGACAGGGAGCGACCCAGTACTTC. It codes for CASSYTGQGATQYF.

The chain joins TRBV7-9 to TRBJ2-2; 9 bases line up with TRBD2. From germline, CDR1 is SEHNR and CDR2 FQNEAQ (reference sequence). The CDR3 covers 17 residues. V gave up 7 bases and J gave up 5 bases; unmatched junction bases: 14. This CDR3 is CASTTYAGGMGTGELFF. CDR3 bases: TGTGCCAGCACCACCTACGCGGGAGGGATGGGAACCGGGGAGCTGTTTTTT.

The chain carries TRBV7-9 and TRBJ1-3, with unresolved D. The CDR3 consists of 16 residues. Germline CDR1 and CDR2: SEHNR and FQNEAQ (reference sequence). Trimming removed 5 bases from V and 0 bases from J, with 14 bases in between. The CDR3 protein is CASSPAVSPSGNTIYF. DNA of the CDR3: TGTGCCAGCAGCCCTGCGGTCTCCCCCTCTGGAAACACCATATATTTT.

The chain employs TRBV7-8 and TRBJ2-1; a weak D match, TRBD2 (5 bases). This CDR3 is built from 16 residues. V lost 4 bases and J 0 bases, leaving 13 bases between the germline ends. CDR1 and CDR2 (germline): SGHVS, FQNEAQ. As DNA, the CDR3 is TGTGCCAGCAGCTCCCAACCTAGCAGCTCCTACAATGAGCAGTTCTTC. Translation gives CASSSQPSSSYNEQFF.

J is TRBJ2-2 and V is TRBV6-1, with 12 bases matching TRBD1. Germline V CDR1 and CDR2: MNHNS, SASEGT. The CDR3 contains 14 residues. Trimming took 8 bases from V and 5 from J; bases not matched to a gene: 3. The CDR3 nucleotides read TGTGCCAGCGGGGACAGGGGGCGAACCGGGGAGCTGTTTTTT. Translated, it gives CASGDRGRTGELFF.

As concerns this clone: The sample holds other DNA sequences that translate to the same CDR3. Here the CDR3 DNA reads TGTGCCATCAGTGAGTCGTTGGAGGGGCTCGATAATTCACCCCTCCACTTT. It codes for CAISESLEGLDNSPLHF. V is TRBV10-3 and J is TRBJ1-6, with D perhaps matching TRBD1 (5 bases). Germline CDR1 is ENHRY and CDR2 is SYGVKD. Trimming cost V 0 bases and J 5 bases, with 14 bases left between them. The CDR3 covers 17 residues.